This T cell receptor beta chain was identified during a study of shared clonotypes between healthy human individuals. Study-level points and caveats: How much donors shared clonotypes was expected to be affected by sequencing depth.

This clone appeared once. Its antigen is currently unknown. The CDR3 sequence is 12 residues long. Germline CDR1 and CDR2: SEHNR and FQNEAQ (reference sequence). V was cut by 4 bases and J by 4 bases, with 7 bases left in between. Naive CD8 cells comprised CD45RO-negative, CCR7-positively selected cells, excluding terminally differentiated effector memory CD45RA+ cells. Profiling relied on immunoSEQ multiplex PCR, and the TCRdb table lists in-frame clones only, not all of them. Of around 2,000,000 clones in the sample, just over 90% were seen once. This clonotype was obtained from a man aged 18 to 30 in good health. Some clones in this sample may be carry-over from other donors' samples. This sequence joins TRBV7-9 and TRBJ1-1; D gene ambiguous. The sample was naive CD8+ T cells from PBMCs. CDR3 sequence reads: CASSSVITEAFF. The DNA for the CDR3 is TGTGCCAGCAGCTCCGTTATCACTGAAGCTTTCTTT.